This TCR beta chain derives from a study of early T cells in non-severe SARS-CoV-2 infection. Overall study context: With bulk RNA from unsorted whole blood as input, sequencing yielded unpaired chains. Findings of the study overall: Anti-spike CD8 responses were favored by VDJdb matching, which missed private and CD4 specificities.

Concerning this clonotype itself: Its antigen is still unknown.

Germline V CDR1 and CDR2: DFQATT, SNEGSKA (reference sequence). The CDR3 spans 11 residues. Unique molecular identifiers were added to individual cDNA molecules. In TCRdb, the 5' RACE reads were re-called with MiXCR into one record per CDR3 protein. The table records tens of thousands of distinct CDR3 sequences, 5% to 6.5% of them present only once. This TCR came from an adult who was a healthcare worker with PCR-confirmed SARS-CoV-2 infection or an uninfected control (not recorded which). This chain joins TRBV20-1 and TRBJ2-7; D unclear. Sequenced material: whole blood, taken at baseline. CDR3 protein: CSSDVSYEQYF. Written as DNA, the CDR3 is TGCAGCTCTGACGTCAGCTACGAGCAGTACTTC.